Below are 24 T cell receptor beta chains sequenced from a single sample in a study of long-term antiretroviral therapy in people with HIV. Samples were assayed with immunoSEQ v3.0 at survey level. Sequencing used immunoSEQ multiplex PCR; TCRdb keeps in-frame clones, though not all of them. Among tens of thousands of clones listed, nearly 95% were seen once. Sequencing used unsorted PBMCs, obtained 4.4 years after starting antiretroviral therapy. The receptors were gathered from a woman aged 45 to 65 with HIV.

The chain recombines TRBV30 with TRBJ1-2; TRBD1 matches at 9 bases. Germline V gene sequence: CDR1 GTSNPN, CDR2 SVGIG (reference sequence). The CDR3 spans 13 residues. V lost 2 bases to trimming and J lost 3 bases; unmatched junction nucleotides: 1. The CDR3 region is CAWSTGGHYGYTF. The CDR3 DNA follows: TGTGCCTGGAGTACAGGGGGCCACTATGGCTACACCTTC. Complete variable domain (other parts from reference TRBV30 and TRBJ1-2): SQTIHQWPATLVQPVGSPLSLECTVEGTSNPNLYWYRQAAGRGLQLLFYSVGIGQISSEVPQNLSASRPQDRQFILSSKKLLLSDSGFYLCAWSTGGHYGYTFGSGTRLTVV.

This chain joins TRBV2 and TRBJ1-5, with D unclear. Per germline, CDR1 SNHLY and CDR2 FYNNEI. Between the trimmed V and J ends, which lost 4 bases and 6 bases, there was a span of 10 bases. This CDR3 has 13 residues. The CDR3 spells CASSVTSGQPQHF. In DNA, the CDR3 is TGTGCCAGCAGTGTTACGTCGGGTCAGCCCCAGCATTTT. Full variable domain (remainder filled in from reference TRBV2 and TRBJ1-5): EPEVTQTPSHQVTQMGQEVILRCVPISNHLYFYWYRQILGQKVEFLVSFYNNEISEKSEIFDDQFSVERPDGSNFTLKIRSTKLEDSAMYFCASSVTSGQPQHFGDGTRLSIL.

This clone was recorded only once. The V and J genes are TRBV7-2 and TRBJ1-1; TRBD1 is a possible D gene (5 bases). CDR1 is SGHTA and CDR2 is FQGNSA in the germline V gene. The CDR3 runs to 15 residues. Trimming took 1 base from V and 3 from J, leaving 12 bases between them. The CDR3 here is CASSLVKGLYTEAFF. The CDR3 DNA sequence: TGTGCCAGCAGCTTAGTTAAGGGACTTTACACTGAAGCTTTCTTT.

This chain joins TRBV6-5 and TRBJ2-7; D remains ambiguous. V was clipped by 2 bases and J by 4 bases, with 9 bases between them. The CDR3 extends over 13 amino acids. The germline V gene has CDR1 MNHEY and CDR2 SVGAGI. CDR3 nucleotides: TGTGCCAGCAGTTACAGGACGGAGTACGAGCAGTACTTC. Translating it yields CASSYRTEYEQYF.

This chain uses TRBV4-3 with TRBJ1-1, with 9 bases matching TRBD1. This CDR3 contains 16 residues. The germline CDR1 and CDR2 sequences are LGHNA and YSLEER. V was clipped by 0 bases and J by 5 bases; unmatched bases: 7. CDR3 DNA: TGCGCCAGCAGCCAAGATCTAGGACAGGGGCGGACTGAAGCTTTCTTT. It codes for CASSQDLGQGRTEAFF.

The CDR3 loop reads CASSPGAGSEQYF. Here the CDR3 DNA reads TGCGCCAGCAGCCCTGGAGCAGGATCCGAGCAGTACTTC. This chain connects TRBV5-1 to TRBJ2-7; D ambiguous. Germline V gene data show CDR1 as SGHRS and CDR2 as YFSETQ. Trimming cost V 4 bases and J 6 bases, with 14 bases left between them. This CDR3 contains 13 residues.

This rearrangement joins TRBV30 to TRBJ2-7; tentative D call: TRBD1 (6 bases). Trimming removed 7 bases at V and 6 bases at J, with 13 bases between. This CDR3 is 11 amino acids long. Germline V gives CDR1 GTSNPN, CDR2 SVGIG (reference sequence). For the CDR3, the DNA is TGTGCCTCCCGATTACAGGGCGAGCAGTACTTC. This gives the protein CASRLQGEQYF.

The gene calls are TRBV5-4 and TRBJ2-3; unclear D gene. The length of the CDR3 is 14 residues. From germline, CDR1 is SGHNT and CDR2 YYREEE (reference sequence). V shed 0 bases and J shed 2 bases, with 7 bases lying between them. The CDR3 loop reads CASSLGPNTDTQYF. In nucleotides, the CDR3 is TGTGCCAGCAGCTTGGGGCCGAACACAGATACGCAGTATTTT.

The chain employs TRBV18 and TRBJ1-2; D unresolved. The CDR3 is 16 amino acids. In germline, CDR1 is KGHSH, CDR2 LQKENI. Trimming pared 1 base from V and 0 bases from J, leaving 12 bases between. The CDR3 region is CASSPLEDVSNYGYTF. The CDR3 nucleotides read TGTGCCAGCTCACCACTGGAAGACGTATCTAACTATGGCTACACCTTC.

This clone appeared a single time. It is likely a read error, because the conserved phenylalanine at the end of the CDR3 is missing. Because the CDR3's place on the DNA is in doubt, the DNA is left out and the CDR3 is given as listed by TCRdb. This rearrangement joins TRBV10-2 to TRBJ2-4. Including both end residues, the CDR3 is 13 amino acids long. Looked up from germline, CDR1 is WSHSY and CDR2 is SAAADI. CDR3 protein: CASSSGGISWFYS.

The chain carries TRBV5-4 and TRBJ1-5; D not resolved. This CDR3 region has 13 residues. Germline V gene data show CDR1 as SGHNT and CDR2 as YYREEE (reference sequence). Deletions cut 5 bases from V and 0 bases from J, with 6 bases between. The CDR3 coding sequence is TGTGCCAGCAGTTTCGATAGCAATCAGCCCCAGCATTTT. Its protein is CASSFDSNQPQHF.

V gene TRBV27 combines with J gene TRBJ2-1; tentatively, D is TRBD1 or TRBD2 (5 bases each). This CDR3 has 14 amino acids. Germline V gene lookup returns CDR1 MNHEY and CDR2 SMNVEV (reference sequence). The ends were cut back, 10 bases at V and 0 bases at J, with 13 bases in the middle. As DNA, the CDR3 is TGTGCCACCCGGGGTGGGGCCTCCTACAATGAGCAGTTCTTC. This gives the protein CATRGGASYNEQFF.

The chain combines TRBV7-9 with TRBJ2-3; D unresolved. Germline-derived CDR1 and CDR2 are SEHNR and FQNEAQ (reference sequence). V was shortened by 5 bases and J by 6 bases, with 9 bases between the two germline ends. This CDR3 has 12 residues. CDR3 sequence reads: CASSPPVDTQYF. DNA for the CDR3: TGTGCCAGCAGCCCACCCGTGGATACGCAGTATTTT.

The chain is built from TRBV25-1 and TRBJ2-5, with a weak D call TRBD2 (6 bases). Trimming removed 1 base from V and 5 bases from J, with 8 bases in between. CDR3 size: 13 residues. Germline CDR1 and CDR2: MGHDK and SYGVNS. Here the CDR3 reads CASSELGRETQYF. The CDR3 nucleotides read TGTGCCAGCAGTGAATTGGGGAGGGAGACCCAGTACTTC.

This clone turned up a few times. The chain employs TRBV5-4 and TRBJ2-7; 9 bases map to TRBD2. The CDR3 is made up of 16 amino acids. CDR1 and CDR2 from the germline V gene are SGHNT and YYREEE (reference sequence). V lost 4 bases and J lost 2; bases outside the gene matches: 10. The CDR3 DNA reads as TGTGCCAGCAGCCCTTGGAAGCGGGGGGCCGCCTACGAGCAGTACTTC. Translation: CASSPWKRGAAYEQYF.

The CDR3 DNA reads as TGCAGTGCCGCGGGGGGCGGCGAGCAGTACTTC. Its translation is CSAAGGGEQYF. The rearrangement links TRBV20-1 to TRBJ2-7; 8 bases are shared with TRBD2. After removal of 6 bases from V and 6 bases from J, the junction contained 4 bases not matched to a gene. CDR3 size: 11 residues. CDR1 is DFQATT and CDR2 is SNEGSKA in the germline V gene (reference sequence).

The CDR3 protein is CASSRAPENKRDTQYF. CDR3 nucleotides: TGTGCCAGCAGTCGGGCCCCCGAAAACAAAAGAGATACGCAGTATTTT. V gene TRBV28 combines with J gene TRBJ2-3; no clear D. The V and J ends lost 5 bases and 5 bases respectively, with 20 bases between them. In germline, CDR1 is MDHEN, CDR2 SYDVKM. This CDR3 spans 16 amino acids.

The J gene is TRBJ1-2, the V gene TRBV15, with D tentatively TRBD1 (6 bases). Looked up from germline, CDR1 is LNHNV and CDR2 is YYDKDF (reference sequence). This CDR3 is 13 amino acids long. The V end lost 1 base, the J end lost 8 bases, and 11 bases lay between the germline ends. The CDR3 loop is CATSRGRGTGYTF. The CDR3 region has the DNA TGTGCCACCAGCAGAGGTCGGGGGACAGGCTACACCTTC. Looking up the rest from reference TRBV15 and TRBJ1-2 gives the full variable domain: DAMVIQNPRYQVTQFGKPVTLSCSQTLNHNVMYWYQQKSSQAPKLLFHYYDKDFNNEADTPDNFQSRRPNTSFCFLDIRSPGLGDTAMYLCATSRGRGTGYTFGSGTRLTVV.

The chain carries TRBV20-1 and TRBJ2-7; the match to TRBD2 covers 7 bases. The trim removed 3 bases at V and 10 bases at J, leaving 6 bases unmatched. Per germline, CDR1 DFQATT and CDR2 SNEGSKA (reference sequence). This CDR3 is built from 11 residues. CDR3 sequence (DNA): TGCAGTGCTAGGGCTAGCGGAGAACAGTACTTC. Its protein is CSARASGEQYF.

The chain has TRBV6-5 and TRBJ1-4; D is possibly TRBD1 (6 bases). The germline V gene has CDR1 MNHEY and CDR2 SVGAGI. The CDR3 spans 15 residues. Trimming took off 0 bases at V and 3 bases at J, with 8 bases between the two ends. CDR3 nucleotide sequence: TGTGCCAGCAGTTACTCTCGGGGGCCTAATGAAAAACTGTTTTTT. Translated, it gives CASSYSRGPNEKLFF.

The rearrangement uses TRBV29-1 and TRBJ1-1; a weak D match, TRBD1 (6 bases). V was clipped by 4 bases and J by 7 bases, with 25 bases between them. The CDR3 sequence is 16 residues long. Germline CDR1 and CDR2: SQVTM and ANQGSEA. CDR3 coding DNA: TGCAGCGTTGTCTTAAGGGGGGAGGGAAGATGGGGTGAAGCTTTCTTT. Translated: CSVVLRGEGRWGEAFF.

The gene calls are TRBV7-9 and TRBJ2-1; 12 bases map to TRBD1. The V gene end was trimmed by 6 bases and the J gene end by 7 bases; junction bases not matched to a gene: 10. Germline values: CDR1 SEHNR, CDR2 FQNEAQ (reference sequence). CDR3 length equals 16 residues. CDR3 amino acids: CASSSWDRGRGNEQFF. As DNA, the CDR3 is TGTGCCAGCAGTTCCTGGGACAGGGGGCGGGGTAATGAGCAGTTCTTC.

The CDR3 loop is CASGGGTEAFF. The CDR3 nucleotides are TGTGCTAGTGGTGGGGGGACTGAAGCTTTCTTT. The rearrangement joins TRBV12-5 to TRBJ1-1; TRBD1 might be the D (5 bases). This CDR3 has 11 amino acids. Germline CDR1 reads LGHNT; CDR2 reads FRNRAP. V gave up 5 bases and J gave up 5 bases, with 6 bases separating them.

As for this clone: Its ends do not fully match the called genes, so a read error is possible. The V and J genes are TRBV7-2 and TRBJ1-3; weak D call: TRBD1 (5 bases). The germline V gene has CDR1 SGHTA and CDR2 FQGNSA. The length of the CDR3 is 13 residues. This chain's CDR3 is CASSVGPGSTIYF. For the CDR3, the DNA is TGTGCCAGCAGCGTGGGACCGGGAAGCACCATATATTTT. Full variable domain (rest looked up from reference TRBV7-2 and TRBJ1-3): GAGVSQSPSNKVTEKGKDVELRCDPISGHTALYWYRQSLGQGLEFLIYFQGNSAPDKSGLPSDRFSAERTGGSVSTLTIQRTQQEDSAVYLCASSVGPGSTIYFGEGSWLTVV.